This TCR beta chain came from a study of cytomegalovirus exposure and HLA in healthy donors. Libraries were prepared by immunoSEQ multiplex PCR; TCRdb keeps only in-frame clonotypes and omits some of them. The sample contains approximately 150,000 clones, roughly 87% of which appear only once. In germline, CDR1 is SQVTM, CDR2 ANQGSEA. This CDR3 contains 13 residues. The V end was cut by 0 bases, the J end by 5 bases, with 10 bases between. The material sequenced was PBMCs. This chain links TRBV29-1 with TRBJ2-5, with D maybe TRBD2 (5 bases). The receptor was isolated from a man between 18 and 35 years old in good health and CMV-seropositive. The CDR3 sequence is CSVEDRGLETQYF. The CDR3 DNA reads TGCAGCGTTGAAGATCGAGGGCTGGAGACCCAGTACTTC.